The present T cell receptor beta chain was sequenced within a study of identical twins. The table lists this clonotype with a few counts. Its antigen is as yet unknown. One entry per CDR3 protein results from TCRdb running MiXCR on the 5' RACE reads. The sample lists around 300,000 distinct CDR3 sequences, approximately 8.5% occurring once. Study conclusions and caveats: Compared with models, monozygotic twins showed more out-of-frame TCR alpha sharing. The presence of invariant MAIT and iNKT cells could partly confound analyses of zero-insertion sequences. High-abundance cord blood beta clonotypes had fewer insertions; memory repertoires showed none.

This CDR3 region has 18 residues. The germline V gene encodes CDR1 SGHRS and CDR2 YFSETQ. The V gene end was trimmed by 3 bases and the J gene end by 0 bases; junction bases not matched to a gene: 12. A further study also used this sample, focusing on yellow fever vaccine responses in identical twins.

The V and J genes are TRBV5-1 and TRBJ2-7, with 10 bases that match TRBD2. Sequences were obtained from memory (CD45RO+) T cells sorted from blood. This TCR was sampled from a woman aged 18-29 years in good health. As DNA, the CDR3 is TGCGCCAGCAGCTCGACGGGGCTAGCGGGAGCTTTCTCCTACGAGCAGTACTTC. Translation: CASSSTGLAGAFSYEQYF.